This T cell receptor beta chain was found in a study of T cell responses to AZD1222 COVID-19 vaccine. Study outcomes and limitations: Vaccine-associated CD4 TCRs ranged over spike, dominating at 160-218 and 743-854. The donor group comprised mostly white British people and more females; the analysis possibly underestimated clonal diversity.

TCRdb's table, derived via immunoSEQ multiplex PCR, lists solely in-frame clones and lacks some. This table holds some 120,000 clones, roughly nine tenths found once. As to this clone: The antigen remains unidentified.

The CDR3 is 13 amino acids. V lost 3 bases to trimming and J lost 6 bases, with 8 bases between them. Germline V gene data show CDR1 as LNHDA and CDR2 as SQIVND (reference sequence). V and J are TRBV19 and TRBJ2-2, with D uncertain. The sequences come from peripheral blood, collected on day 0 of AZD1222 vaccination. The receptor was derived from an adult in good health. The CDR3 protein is CASSMQVPGELFF. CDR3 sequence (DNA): TGTGCCAGTAGTATGCAGGTGCCCGGGGAGCTGTTTTTT.